A single sample is the source of the 15 T cell receptor beta chains below, sequenced in a study of cytomegalovirus exposure and HLA in healthy donors. It was with 60 Vbeta and 13 Jbeta primers that the PCR ran. Clones were read by immunoSEQ multiplex PCR, and TCRdb kept only the in-frame ones, dropping some. Found here are roughly 150,000 clones, 60% to 80% of them singletons; the top ten hold about 15%. The sequenced sample was PBMCs. The receptor set was obtained from a woman aged 35 to 49 in good health and CMV-seronegative.

The chain joins TRBV4-3 to TRBJ2-5, with 12 nucleotides matching TRBD2. Germline trimming cut 0 bases from V and 4 bases from J; bases unmatched to any gene: 3. Germline V lookup: CDR1 LGHNA, CDR2 YSLEER. The CDR3 extends over 16 amino acids. CDR3 bases: TGCGCCAGCAGCCAAGATCCTAGCGGGAGGGGAGAGACCCAGTACTTC. Translation: CASSQDPSGRGETQYF.

CDR3 sequence reads: CASSLKGAINEQFF. CDR3 coding DNA: TGTGCCAGCAGCCTTAAAGGGGCAATCAATGAGCAGTTCTTC. J is TRBJ2-1 and V is TRBV5-4, with D possibly matching TRBD1 (5 bases). Trimming took 4 bases from V and 6 from J, leaving 14 bases between them. The CDR3 runs 14 residues. The germline CDR1 and CDR2 sequences are SGHNT and YYREEE (reference sequence). The full variable domain, completed using reference TRBV5-4 and TRBJ2-1, is ETGVTQSPTHLIKTRGQQVTLRCSSQSGHNTVSWYQQALGQGPQFIFQYYREEENGRGNFPPRFSGLQFPNYSSELNVNALELDDSALYLCASSLKGAINEQFFGPGTRLTVL.

This clone showed up just a few times. This chain connects TRBV7-2 to TRBJ2-1, with a tentative D call TRBD2 (6 bases). The CDR3 is 15 residues long. In germline, CDR1 is SGHTA, CDR2 FQGNSA. Trimming pared 2 bases from V and 0 bases from J, leaving 8 bases between. The CDR3 sequence is CASSLNGGSYNEQFF. In nucleotides, the CDR3 is TGTGCCAGCAGCTTAAACGGGGGCTCCTACAATGAGCAGTTCTTC.

V and J are TRBV5-1 and TRBJ2-1; the match to TRBD2 covers 11 bases. V shed 0 bases, J shed 5 bases, and the junction held 4 bases outside the gene matches. CDR1 SGHRS and CDR2 YFSETQ come from the germline V gene. This CDR3 contains 16 residues. CDR3 sequence (DNA): TGCGCCAGCAGCTTGGCTCTAGCGGGGGGTCACAATGAGCAGTTCTTC. It is translated as CASSLALAGGHNEQFF.

The chain is built from TRBV28 and TRBJ2-5; TRBD1 aligns across 11 bases. CDR3 length: 14 amino acids. J gave up 4 bases and V 5 bases, and 3 bases lay outside the gene matches. Germline loops: CDR1 MDHEN, CDR2 SYDVKM. The CDR3 sequence is CASSRGTGGETQYF. The CDR3 DNA sequence: TGTGCCAGCAGTCGCGGGACAGGGGGAGAGACCCAGTACTTC.

Concerning this clone: Other DNA variants within this sample encode the same CDR3. This chain links TRBV5-1 with TRBJ2-2, with no clear D. Germline assignment: CDR1 SGHRS and CDR2 YFSETQ. The CDR3 spans 14 residues. V was clipped by 0 bases and J by 2 bases, with 5 bases between them. As DNA, the CDR3 is TGCGCCAGCAGCTTGGGACAAAACACCGGGGAGCTGTTTTTT. It specifies CASSLGQNTGELFF.

This rearrangement joins TRBV6-5 to TRBJ1-2; 7 bases map to TRBD1. J was trimmed by 3 bases and V by 4 bases; bases with no gene match: 8. In germline, CDR1 is MNHEY, CDR2 SVGAGI. CDR3 length: 15 residues. The DNA for the CDR3 is TGTGCCAGCAGTTTAAACAGGGGTTGGGACTATGGCTACACCTTC. The encoded protein is CASSLNRGWDYGYTF.

J is TRBJ1-4 and V is TRBV15, with D hard to call. V was trimmed by 5 bases and J by 0 bases, leaving 19 bases between them. CDR1 is LNHNV and CDR2 is YYDKDF in the germline V gene (reference sequence). There are 18 residues in the CDR3. CDR3 loop: CATSLSRSRPTTNEKLFF. CDR3 nucleotides: TGTGCCACCAGCTTGTCCAGGTCCCGCCCCACAACTAATGAAAAACTGTTTTTT.

This chain uses TRBV5-1 with TRBJ1-4; 8 nucleotides align to TRBD1. The germline CDR1 and CDR2 sequences are SGHRS and YFSETQ. The CDR3 totals 16 residues. J gave up 0 bases and V 5 bases, and 6 bases lay outside the gene matches. CDR3 sequence: CASRPTGAATNEKLFF. The CDR3 DNA reads as TGCGCCAGCAGGCCGACAGGGGCGGCAACTAATGAAAAACTGTTTTTT.

This clone has a single count. V usage is TRBV4-1 and J usage is TRBJ2-3; D call uncertain. CDR3 size: 12 residues. CDR1 and CDR2 (germline): MGHRA, YSYEKL. The V end was cut by 5 bases, the J end by 7 bases, with 10 bases between. The CDR3 here is CASSGRKNTQYF. CDR3 DNA sequence: TGCGCCAGCAGCGGGCGCAAGAATACGCAGTATTTT.

The chain joins TRBV6-5 to TRBJ1-2; 9 nucleotides agree with TRBD1. Germline loops: CDR1 MNHEY, CDR2 SVGAGI. CDR3 length: 14 residues. V lost 6 bases to trimming and J lost 5 bases; unmatched junction nucleotides: 7. The CDR3 coding sequence is TGTGCCAGCAGGGTCGGGACAGGGATGTATGGCTACACCTTC. Amino acids: CASRVGTGMYGYTF.

In this sample, this clone turned up a few times. The chain joins TRBV28 to TRBJ1-6, with D possibly TRBD1 on 5 matching bases. V was clipped by 7 bases and J by 3 bases, with 19 bases between them. Germline V gene lookup returns CDR1 MDHEN and CDR2 SYDVKM. This CDR3 region has 17 residues. The CDR3 loop reads CASNSPASQVYNSPLHF. DNA for the CDR3: TGTGCCAGCAACTCTCCAGCCTCACAGGTCTATAATTCACCCCTCCACTTT.

The chain uses TRBV5-1 and TRBJ2-2; D remains ambiguous. The CDR3 sequence is 12 residues long. Germline CDR1 is SGHRS and CDR2 is YFSETQ. V was pared by 1 base and J by 8 bases, with 6 bases between. In nucleotides, the CDR3 is TGCGCCAGCAGCTTGAATTCGGGGGAGCTGTTTTTT. Protein sequence: CASSLNSGELFF.

The V gene is TRBV4-2, the J gene TRBJ2-7; a possible D gene is TRBD2 (6 bases). Germline V gives CDR1 LGHNA, CDR2 YNFKEQ. V dropped 0 bases and J dropped 5 bases, with 17 bases sitting between them. This CDR3 has 16 residues. The CDR3 loop reads CASSQEAATSVDEQYF. The CDR3 DNA reads TGTGCCAGCAGCCAAGAAGCGGCGACTAGTGTGGACGAGCAGTACTTC.

The rearrangement links TRBV28 to TRBJ2-7; D is possibly TRBD1 (5 bases). The CDR3 is 16 amino acids. Germline V gene lookup returns CDR1 MDHEN and CDR2 SYDVKM. V lost 2 bases and J 7 bases, leaving 21 bases between the germline ends. The CDR3 DNA follows: TGTGCCAGCAGTTTAACTCCGTCACAGGCGCAAAAGGAGCAGTACTTC. It encodes CASSLTPSQAQKEQYF.